Below, one T cell receptor (beta chain) is given with its context. The target antigen is unknown. One end of the junction does not line up with germline, which may come from a read error. The sample belongs to a study of radiotherapy plus CTLA-4 blockade in lung cancer. The CDR3 has 14 residues. The germline V gene has CDR1 MNHEY and CDR2 SMNVEV (reference sequence). Whole-study findings and limits: Increased serum interferon-beta after radiation also reportedly predicted response strongly.

The repertoire was sequenced with immunoSEQ multiplex PCR; TCRdb's copy has only in-frame clones and lacks some. The table shows 86,000 or so clones, with more than 60% occurring only once. This receptor was identified in a human donor with non-small cell lung cancer who had a partial response to radiotherapy plus ipilimumab. Some clones in this sample may be carry-over from other donors' samples. This material consisted of peripheral blood, taken from a patient treated with radiotherapy plus ipilimumab. V is TRBV27 and J is TRBJ1-1; D unresolved. DNA for the CDR3: TGTGCCAGCAGTCCCTGGAGGGAGAACTCTGAAGCTTTCTTT. The encoded protein is CASSPWRENSEAFF.